Reported below is one TCR beta chain. The antigen this receptor binds is unknown. Base qualities are not recorded, but no much larger clone differs from it by a single base. This entry comes from a study of cytomegalovirus exposure and HLA in healthy donors (dated by TCRdb to about 2017). For the wider study: An earlier analysis of several hundred of the donors reported 276 Gb of sequence data and 95 million to 120 million unique TCR beta sequences obtained from around 180 million T cells. Approximately 310 gigabases of sequencing data and about 92 million unique TCR sequences made up an early release that covered 640 HLA-typed donors. Of the roughly 430 genotyped donors, over 70% fell in the genetic ancestry cluster associated with self-reported Caucasian donors. The aim of the study was to test whether cataloging public T cell receptors could identify signatures of past pathogen exposure. The T cell repertoires of some 670 subjects were profiled by immunosequencing and related to cytomegalovirus serostatus. Along with the approximately 600-subject first cohort, a separate validation cohort of over a hundred different subjects was used. To predict cytomegalovirus infection status, the study combined high-throughput TCR immunosequencing, statistical association of individual TCRs with disease status, and machine learning. A later analysis re-analyzed previously published TCR beta repertoires from hundreds of donors and added high-resolution HLA genotyping to study TCR occurrence patterns. In the later analysis, no new phenotypic data were used to find candidate immune exposures; instead, reliance was placed on TCR beta sequences and their occurrence across donors. An earlier analysis of several hundred of the donors used high-throughput TCR beta sequencing to judge whether each TCR beta V gene segment behaved as functional or pseudogenic. Donor age, sex, ethnicity and CMV serostatus were compiled together with the repertoire data. Genome-wide SNP genotypes for about three fifths of the roughly 670 donors were used in a later genetic analysis, which treated that subset as a discovery cohort. All discovery cohort repertoires had been generated using a single sequencing platform. Both class I and class II loci were covered by HLA typing, at four-digit resolution. The number of donors typed differed by locus, with about 629-640 for A, B, C, DRB1 and DQB1, roughly 520 for DQA1, over 600 for DPA1, and some 450 for DPB1. About 5 DR-DQ haplotypes were handled as single units for association and clustering, since linkage in the cohort was strong. Among around 400 genotyped donors of the cohort, an average of about 220,000 unique TCR beta nucleotide sequences was sequenced per donor, of which about 18% were non-productive.

In total, over 600 healthy bone marrow donors made up the cohort. At the time of sampling, every cohort member was nominally healthy, though immune exposures that went unrecorded were likely present. The donor tested CMV seronegative and was one of the 352 seronegative cohort members. A peripheral blood sample was provided by each donor, and peripheral blood mononuclear cells were used for TCR beta sequencing. Genomic DNA extraction from the blood cell samples was performed with the Qiagen DNeasy Blood Extraction Kit. Inclusive of the bounding cysteine and phenylalanine, the CDR3 is 15 residues long. CDR3 DNA is the only sequence kept; it has 45 bases, read in frame from the first base. V was cut back by 4 bases and J by 5 bases, leaving a gap of 15 bases between them. CDR1 and CDR2 (SGHDN, FVKESK) derive from the germline V gene. Library generation was performed with the immunoSEQ multiplex PCR assay. For the multiplex PCR, a mixture combining 60 forward primers for TCR Vbeta segments and 13 reverse primers for TCR Jbeta segments was used. A multiplex PCR assay on genomic DNA amplified the CDR3 region of rearranged TCR beta genes. Amplified TCR beta libraries were sequenced as 87-base-pair reads on the Illumina HiSeq System. The original pipeline was this. A later analysis counted 65 million to 90 million unique TCR beta chains across the 690 or so repertoires, and some 11 million of these chains were shared by at least two donors. Raw reads were error-corrected and collapsed into unique sequences by a nearest-neighbor algorithm in which closely related sequences were merged to remove PCR and sequencing errors. V, D and J gene segments were assigned by aligning CDR3 sequences to IMGT reference sequences. Each retained sequence needed at least a six-nucleotide match to both a V gene segment and a J gene segment. Rearrangements were classified as productive when the CDR3 lacked stop codons and remained in frame with V and J, and all other rearrangements were classified as non-productive. CDR3 was defined by IMGT convention, running from the second conserved V-encoded cysteine to the conserved J-encoded phenylalanine. Sequences without an unambiguous match to a single V gene segment were excluded from the earlier analysis of several hundred of the donors. An earlier analysis of about 600 of the donors called V segments functional above 56.7% productive rearrangements and segregating when the between-donor standard deviation exceeded 5%. A statistical classification framework was built for diagnosing cytomegalovirus status from the catalog of TCR beta chain sequences. V and J gene assignment, in a later analysis, came from comparing TCR nucleotide sequences with IMGT/GENE-DB human TR gene sequences. A later analysis assigned CDR3 sequences and most-parsimonious VDJ recombination scenarios with the TCRdist pipeline. In a later analysis, every TCR beta chain was defined by the combination of its CDR3 amino acid sequence and its V-gene family, and reads without a unique V-gene family were dropped. As a way to deal with suspected cross-contamination and a sequencing artifact, a later analysis dropped approximately 570 nucleotide sequences that were highly shared and had low generation probability. A later analysis calculated a clonal expansion index for each public chain from normalized within-repertoire ranks of inferred template counts. In a later analysis, generation probabilities were computed using a VDJ recombination model fitted to out-of-frame rearrangements, and the results were checked against IGoR. A later analysis scored TCR-TCR, TCR-HLA and TCR-CMV co-occurrence with hypergeometric tests, applying a repertoire-size bias correction to TCR pairs. In a later analysis, false discovery rates were estimated by permuting HLA or CMV assignments 20 times. A later analysis grouped co-occurring TCRs with DBSCAN, adding TCRdist sequence similarity when clustering within HLA-allele-positive subsets. Repertoires with fewer than 30,000 or more than 120,000 public chains were left out of co-occurrence clustering, as were five repertoires with anomalous nucleotide sharing. The immuneACCESS repertoire file appears here via TCRdb, limited to in-frame rearrangements. These files lack a portion of the clones; in checked studies, under half of the deficit traces to unresolved V genes, and the cause of the others is not known. V and J calls and clone size are given by that table; D and trimming were obtained from the DNA. For this sample there are 100,000 to 150,000 clones; about four fifths appear just once. The top ten hold 2% to 2.5% of the sample.

Results the study describes overall, beyond this receptor: A later analysis reported that several top co-occurrence clusters appeared linked to parvovirus B19, influenza, CMV and Epstein-Barr virus. Some IMGT-functional V segments, including TRBV6-2 and TRBV6-3, could not be told apart with the 87-base-pair reads, so those segments were excluded. According to a later genetic analysis, donors in an Asian-associated ancestry cluster had fewer N-insertions in productive TCRs than the roughly 660-donor mean. In a later analysis, over 15,000 TCR beta sequences were associated with specific HLA alleles at a false discovery rate of 0.05. When HLA alleles, especially DR and DQ, strongly co-occurred, attributing TCR associations to individual alleles was difficult. Linkage disequilibrium might explain the correlated functional status among segregating V segments, but an unknown experimental factor could not be ruled out. A later analysis found that HLA-associated TCR beta chains were more clonally expanded and had lower generation probabilities than equally common non-associated chains. A further reported finding was that TCR beta sequences accurately predicted the HLA-A and HLA-B alleles for most subjects in the first cohort. Most TCR sequences were seen in very few donors, while some public TCRs were found in many individuals. It was suggested by the authors that the approach could potentially be generalized to other disease states and immunological phenotypes. Because counts were too low, roughly 17 rarely observed V segments, including chromosome 9 orphons, were left out of the earlier analysis of about 620 of the donors. In vitro tests confirmed that a few of the cytomegalovirus-associated TCR beta chains recognize cytomegalovirus antigens. According to a later analysis, most CMV-associated TCR beta chains appeared to be HLA-restricted, and the HLA associations seemed to be driven largely by CMV exposure. In an earlier analysis of roughly 560 of the donors, most TCR beta V segments were observed in productive rearrangements about 87% or about 30% of the time, broadly matching IMGT annotations. In a later genetic analysis, a missense DCLRE1C variant was associated with V-gene and J-gene trimming of TCR beta chains, and the association was replicated in an independent cohort. Only TCR beta chains were sequenced in this cohort, and the absence of alpha or paired-chain data limited detectable features. The study listed over 150 TCR beta chains as associated with cytomegalovirus. Because HLA typing was missing for some donors at each locus, association tests included only the typed subset. A cluster of highly shared sequence variants was judged likely to be a technical artifact of the sequencing pipeline. The only immune exposure information available for the cohort was CMV serostatus. In a later analysis, the rate of TCR association differed among HLA loci, with DRB1 alleles having the most associated TCRs and HLA-C alleles having the fewest. Roughly uniform sequencing depth across donors was assumed in presence/absence analyses, although this assumption may not hold. The classifier was reported to diagnose cytomegalovirus status with high specificity and sensitivity in both the original cohort and the validation cohort.

This chain joins TRBV14 to TRBJ2-1, with the identity of the D gene unclear. The TCR was taken from a man aged 18 to 30 in good health and CMV-seronegative. What was sequenced was PBMCs. The CDR3: CASSPTGSLDNEQFF. The DNA sequence reads TGTGCCAGCAGCCCTACGGGTTCGCTGGACAATGAGCAGTTCTTC.